The source of this T cell receptor beta chain is a study of T-cell memory formation after mild COVID-19. Study overall: For the most part, TCR clusters were specific to one donor.

Each CDR3 protein is one row after TCRdb ran MiXCR on the 5' RACE reads. The sample lists 470,000 or so distinct CDR3 sequences; roughly 18% were seen once. Study observations and caveats: Day 15 to 85 contractors were CD4/CD8 balanced; later expanders leaned CD4+. Those CD4+ clones that contracted were mainly in CM and EM (CD8+ ones in EMRA). Second-wave clones that peaked on day 37 lacked confirmed SARS-CoV-2 specificity.

Comments on this clonotype: Its matching antigen is unknown.

From germline, CDR1 is SGHTA and CDR2 FQGTGA. The ends were cut back, 0 bases at V and 5 bases at J, with 13 bases in the middle. This CDR3 has 15 residues. Sequencing used PBMCs or a T cell subset sorted from them (not recorded which). The chain has TRBV7-3 and TRBJ2-5, with D possibly being TRBD1 (6 bases). This clonotype was sampled from an adult woman who had mild COVID-19 (a few samples of this study predate the infection). Cell type and time point are not known. This CDR3 reads CASSLTGRGGETQYF. Here the CDR3 DNA reads TGTGCCAGCAGCTTAACTGGCAGGGGCGGTGAGACCCAGTACTTC.